Below are 28 T cell receptor beta chains sequenced from a single sample in a study of T cells in Graves' hyperthyroidism and ophthalmopathy. From RNA transcripts, TCR beta CDR3 regions were amplified. HTBI primers were used for first-round RT-PCR of the TCR CDR3. TCRdb called the multiplex PCR reads again in MiXCR, with one record for every CDR3 protein. The table includes 250,000 or so distinct CDR3 sequences, more than 14% detected once. Sample: blood. These receptors all come from a woman aged 40 to 55 with Graves' hyperthyroidism that later progressed to Graves' ophthalmopathy.

At least ten counts were recorded for this clonotype. The gene calls are TRBV11-2 and TRBJ2-7; 7 bases fit TRBD1. Germline V gives CDR1 SGHAT, CDR2 FQNNGV. This CDR3 is built from 15 residues. J lost 7 bases, V lost 1 base, and 10 bases had no gene match. As DNA, the CDR3 is TGTGCCAGCAGCTTAGTAAGAGGGGGCGCGAGGGAGCAGTACTTC. It translates to CASSLVRGGAREQYF. The full variable domain, with the rest looked up from reference TRBV11-2 and TRBJ2-7, is EAGVAQSPRYKIIEKRQSVAFWCNPISGHATLYWYQQILGQGPKLLIQFQNNGVVDDSQLPKDRFSAERLKGVDSTLKIQPAKLEDSAVYLCASSLVRGGAREQYFGPGTRLTVT.

This clonotype was seen only a few times. This chain links TRBV28 with TRBJ1-3; 7 positions match TRBD1. The germline V gene has CDR1 MDHEN and CDR2 SYDVKM. This CDR3 has 16 amino acids. The V segment lost 6 bases and the J segment 4 bases; nucleotides outside the gene matches: 12. The CDR3 protein is CASRGGRGLFGNTIYF. The CDR3 nucleotides read TGTGCCAGCAGGGGGGGGAGGGGGCTCTTCGGAAACACCATATATTTT.

The chain uses TRBV28 and TRBJ2-4, with D tentatively TRBD1 (5 bases). The germline V gene has CDR1 MDHEN and CDR2 SYDVKM. The CDR3 extends over 13 amino acids. The V and J ends lost 6 bases and 9 bases respectively, with 15 bases between them. Here the CDR3 reads CASRSPPGAIQYF. DNA for the CDR3: TGTGCCAGCAGGTCCCCCCCTGGGGCCATTCAGTACTTC.

CDR3 sequence reads: CASSVGNSSLANYGYTF. Here the CDR3 DNA reads TGTGCCAGCAGCGTAGGGAACAGCTCATTAGCTAACTATGGCTACACCTTC. V usage is TRBV9 and J usage is TRBJ1-2; D gene unclear. Deletions cut 0 bases from V and 0 bases from J, with 15 bases between. The CDR3 is 17 residues long. Germline-derived CDR1 and CDR2 are SGDLS and YYNGEE. The complete variable domain, with remaining parts taken from reference TRBV9 and TRBJ1-2, reads DSGVTQTPKHLITATGQRVTLRCSPRSGDLSVYWYQQSLDQGLQFLIQYYNGEERAKGNILERFSAQQFPDLHSELNLSSLELGDSALYFCASSVGNSSLANYGYTFGSGTRLTVV.

About this clonotype itself: Possible read error: a much larger clone is one base away. V and J are TRBV11-2 and TRBJ2-1, with D unresolved. Germline V gives CDR1 SGHAT, CDR2 FQNNGV. This CDR3 contains 11 residues. The CDR3 DNA is TGTACCAGCAGCTTAGGAAATGAGCAGTTCTTC. This gives the protein CTSSLGNEQFF.

The table lists this clonotype with many counts. The genes are TRBV30 and TRBJ2-3; D is unclear. Germline CDR1 is GTSNPN and CDR2 is SVGIG (reference sequence). Trimming took 3 bases from V and 1 from J, leaving 17 bases between them. The CDR3 extends over 16 amino acids. The CDR3 sequence: CAWSLTPGSGTDTQYF. Written as DNA, the CDR3 is TGTGCCTGGAGCCTCACTCCGGGCTCCGGCACAGATACGCAGTATTTT.

This clonotype was observed at least ten times. As DNA, the CDR3 is TGTGCCAGCAGCTGGGACAGGGGATCCTACGAGCAGTACTTC. This sequence encodes CASSWDRGSYEQYF. The chain combines TRBV5-4 with TRBJ2-7, with TRBD1 matching over 10 bases. The junction had 1 base not matched to a gene; V was cut back by 3 bases and J by 1 base. The CDR3 loop spans 14 amino acids. Germline CDR1 and CDR2: SGHNT and YYREEE (reference sequence).

This clonotype showed up many times. CDR3 region: CASAWGGRLNTEAFF. In nucleotides, the CDR3 is TGTGCCAGCGCTTGGGGGGGGAGATTGAACACTGAAGCTTTCTTT. The V gene is TRBV12-3 or TRBV12-4, the J gene TRBJ1-1, with D perhaps TRBD1 (5 bases). The CDR3 runs 15 residues. V was cut by 8 bases and J by 0 bases, with 16 bases left in between.

This clonotype was seen at least ten times. The V and J genes are TRBV7-9 and TRBJ1-1; no definite D call. The V gene lost 2 bases and the J gene lost 6 bases, with 10 bases spanning the gap. The CDR3 spans 13 residues. Germline CDR1 is SEHNR and CDR2 is FQNEAQ (reference sequence). The CDR3 DNA follows: TGTGCCAGCAGCTTACGATCAGAATCTGAAGCTTTCTTT. It codes for CASSLRSESEAFF. Full variable domain (rest looked up from reference TRBV7-9 and TRBJ1-1): DTGVSQNPRHKITKRGQNVTFRCDPISEHNRLYWYRQTLGQGPEFLTYFQNEAQLEKSRLLSDRFSAERPKGSFSTLEIQRTEQGDSAMYLCASSLRSESEAFFGQGTRLTVV.

This clonotype was seen many times. CDR3 bases: TGCAGCGGAGGACTAGCGGGAGGTCGCGAGACCCAGTACTTC. Its translation: CSGGLAGGRETQYF. V usage is TRBV29-1 and J usage is TRBJ2-5; 14 nucleotides agree with TRBD2. With V trimmed by 7 bases and J by 5 bases, 6 bases remained unmatched. The length of the CDR3 is 14 residues. Germline V gives CDR1 SQVTM, CDR2 ANQGSEA.

Many counts were recorded for this clonotype. The chain recombines TRBV18 with TRBJ2-7; 7 bases fit TRBD1. V was clipped by 0 bases and J by 3 bases; unmatched bases: 2. The CDR3 runs to 14 residues. Per germline, CDR1 KGHSH and CDR2 LQKENI. The DNA of the CDR3 is TGTGCCAGCTCACCACCAGCAGGGGGCTACGAGCAGTACTTC. This codes for CASSPPAGGYEQYF.

The table lists this clonotype with many counts. The gene calls are TRBV19 and TRBJ2-4; D remains ambiguous. The CDR3 totals 14 residues. The germline V gene encodes CDR1 LNHDA and CDR2 SQIVND (reference sequence). V shed 9 bases and J shed 0 bases, with 12 bases lying between them. This CDR3 reads CASSLPIAKNIQYF. As DNA, the CDR3 is TGTGCCAGCTCTTTACCGATAGCCAAAAACATTCAGTACTTC.

The V call is TRBV11-2, the J call TRBJ2-7; tentative D call: TRBD1 (6 bases). Trimming shortened V by 5 bases and J by 3 bases, and 17 bases separated the two germline ends. This CDR3 comprises 15 residues. Germline V gives CDR1 SGHAT, CDR2 FQNNGV. The CDR3 DNA is TGTGCCAGCAGCCCGACCGACAGGACGGGCTACGAGCAGTACTTC. Translated: CASSPTDRTGYEQYF.

The sample holds a few counts of this clonotype. The rearrangement joins TRBV30 to TRBJ2-3, with TRBD1 identical over 9 bases. Germline V gives CDR1 GTSNPN, CDR2 SVGIG (reference sequence). Losses at the gene ends were 4 bases for V and 4 bases for J; bases not matched to a gene: 9. This CDR3 has 15 residues. In DNA, the CDR3 is TGTGCCTGGACCCACGGGACAGGGTTTTCAGATACGCAGTATTTT. This codes for CAWTHGTGFSDTQYF.

This clonotype was seen more than once but under ten times. This chain links TRBV10-3 with TRBJ1-2, with 9 bases matching TRBD1. The germline gives CDR1 ENHRY, CDR2 SYGVKD. This CDR3 has 20 residues. With V trimmed by 0 bases and J by 2 bases, 16 bases remained unmatched. CDR3 region: CAISESRKRQGEMSNYGYTF. CDR3 bases: TGTGCCATCAGTGAGTCCCGCAAAAGACAGGGGGAGATGTCAAACTATGGCTACACCTTC.

This clonotype was seen repeatedly, ten times or more. The J gene is TRBJ2-7, the V gene TRBV27; unclear D gene. The V end lost 6 bases, the J end lost 0 bases, and 9 bases lay between the germline ends. The CDR3 spans 13 residues. CDR1 is MNHEY and CDR2 is SMNVEV in the germline V gene (reference sequence). CDR3: CASRDHNSYEQYF. The CDR3 region has the DNA TGTGCCAGCAGGGACCACAACTCCTACGAGCAGTACTTC.

This chain connects TRBV10-1 to TRBJ1-1, with D perhaps TRBD1 (6 bases). V was trimmed by 4 bases and J by 7 bases, leaving 13 bases between them. CDR3 size: 13 residues. In germline, CDR1 is WNHNN, CDR2 SYGVQD (reference sequence). CDR3 protein: CASSAGDGVEAFF. CDR3 nucleotides: TGCGCCAGCAGTGCAGGGGACGGGGTTGAAGCTTTCTTT.

This clonotype was seen at least ten times. V is TRBV12-3 or TRBV12-4 and J is TRBJ2-7; possible D gene TRBD2, 6 bases. Between the trimmed V and J ends, which lost 1 base and 4 bases, there was a span of 14 bases. This CDR3 spans 15 amino acids. CDR3 nucleotides: TGTGCCAGCAGTTTAGGTGAAGCGGGCCTTTACGAGCAGTACTTC. This codes for CASSLGEAGLYEQYF.

The chain uses TRBV28 and TRBJ1-4, with TRBD1 as a possible D gene (5 bases). The V gene's germline CDR1 is MDHEN and CDR2 SYDVKM. Trimming left V 1 base short and J 10 bases short, with 10 bases between. This CDR3 contains 13 residues. This chain's CDR3 is CASSLFGGVKLFF. CDR3 nucleotide sequence: TGTGCCAGCAGTTTATTCGGAGGGGTAAAACTGTTTTTT.

This clonotype has at least ten counts. V is TRBV27 and J is TRBJ1-5; D is unresolved. With 5 bases removed from V and 7 bases from J, the gap between germline ends came to 12 bases. The length of the CDR3 is 13 residues. In germline, CDR1 is MNHEY, CDR2 SMNVEV (reference sequence). The CDR3 is CASSHMPGQPQHF. The CDR3 nucleotides read TGTGCCAGCAGTCATATGCCTGGACAGCCCCAGCATTTT.

This clonotype was detected a few times. This may stem from a read error, because a much larger clone lies one nucleotide away. V is TRBV12-5 and J is TRBJ2-1; D call uncertain. This CDR3 contains 13 residues. The V gene's germline CDR1 is LGHNT and CDR2 FRNRAP. Deletions cut 4 bases from V and 10 bases from J, with 14 bases between. The CDR3 bases are TGTGCTAGTGGTTCGCTTCAAAACTCGGAGCAGTTCTTC. Its translation is CASGSLQNSEQFF. The full variable domain, with the rest looked up from reference TRBV12-5 and TRBJ2-1, is DARVTQTPRHKVTEMGQEVTMRCQPILGHNTVFWYRQTMMQGLELLAYFRNRAPLDDSGMPKDRFSAEMPDATLATLKIQPSEPRDSAVYFCASGSLQNSEQFFGPGTRLTVL.

This clonotype was found many times. V is TRBV19 and J is TRBJ2-1; maybe TRBD2 (6 bases). V lost 8 bases and J lost 0, with 17 bases in between. Germline V CDR1 and CDR2: LNHDA, SQIVND (reference sequence). The CDR3 is 16 amino acids. For the CDR3, the DNA is TGTGCCAGTTCGGGGGTAGTGATCAACTCCTACAATGAGCAGTTCTTC. It is translated as CASSGVVINSYNEQFF.

Only a few counts were recorded for this clonotype. The junction shows a germline mismatch at one end, possibly a read error. CDR3 residues: CVSSSGTERGYTF. CDR3 DNA sequence: TGTGTCAGCAGTTCTGGGACGGAGCGCGGCTACACCTTC. V is TRBV12-3 or TRBV12-4 and J is TRBJ1-2, with D possibly matching TRBD1 (5 bases). The CDR3 extends over 13 amino acids.

This clonotype has ten or more counts. The genes are TRBV5-1 and TRBJ2-5, with 14 bases identical to TRBD2. The CDR3 runs to 16 residues. Losses at the gene ends were 5 bases for V and 2 bases for J; bases not matched to a gene: 5. Germline V gene lookup returns CDR1 SGHRS and CDR2 YFSETQ. In DNA form, the CDR3 reads TGCGCCAGCAGGTCGACTAGCGGGAGGGTTCAAGAGACCCAGTACTTC. As protein: CASRSTSGRVQETQYF.

This chain uses TRBV19 with TRBJ1-1; 8 bases are a match to TRBD1. CDR3 length equals 15 residues. J lost 1 base, V lost 7 bases, and 8 bases had no gene match. Germline V lookup: CDR1 LNHDA, CDR2 SQIVND (reference sequence). The CDR3 is CASTSATGANTEAFF. DNA of the CDR3: TGTGCCAGTACCTCCGCGACAGGGGCGAACACTGAAGCTTTCTTT. The variable domain in full, completed from reference TRBV19 and TRBJ1-1, reads DGGITQSPKYLFRKEGQNVTLSCEQNLNHDAMYWYRQDPGQGLRLIYYSQIVNDFQKGDIAEGYSVSREKKESFPLTVTSAQKNPTAFYLCASTSATGANTEAFFGQGTRLTVV.

In its sample, this clonotype was seen many times. The chain links TRBV27 to TRBJ1-6, with D possibly being TRBD1 (6 bases). Germline V gene lookup returns CDR1 MNHEY and CDR2 SMNVEV (reference sequence). Trimming removed 3 bases at V and 4 bases at J, with 7 bases between. CDR3 length: 14 residues. The CDR3 loop reads CASSFQGYNSPLHF. Written as DNA, the CDR3 is TGTGCCAGCAGTTTCCAGGGGTATAATTCACCCCTCCACTTT.

In this sample, this clonotype turned up many times. The chain links TRBV27 to TRBJ2-7, with 12 nucleotides matching TRBD1. Germline-derived CDR1 and CDR2 are MNHEY and SMNVEV (reference sequence). V lost 4 bases to trimming and J lost 9 bases; unmatched junction nucleotides: 4. This CDR3 is built from 13 residues. For the CDR3, the DNA is TGTGCCAGCAGTTGGGACAGGGGGCAGCGGCAGTACTTC. It is translated as CASSWDRGQRQYF.

This clonotype was seen only once. The CDR3 loop is CASSEGGRGEQFF. CDR3 sequence (DNA): TGTGCCAGCAGTGAGGGCGGCCGGGGTGAGCAGTTCTTC. The chain combines TRBV25-1 with TRBJ2-1; tentatively, D is TRBD2 (5 bases). The CDR3 spans 13 residues. Germline V gene data show CDR1 as MGHDK and CDR2 as SYGVNS. Trimming took off 3 bases at V and 9 bases at J, with 12 bases between the two ends.